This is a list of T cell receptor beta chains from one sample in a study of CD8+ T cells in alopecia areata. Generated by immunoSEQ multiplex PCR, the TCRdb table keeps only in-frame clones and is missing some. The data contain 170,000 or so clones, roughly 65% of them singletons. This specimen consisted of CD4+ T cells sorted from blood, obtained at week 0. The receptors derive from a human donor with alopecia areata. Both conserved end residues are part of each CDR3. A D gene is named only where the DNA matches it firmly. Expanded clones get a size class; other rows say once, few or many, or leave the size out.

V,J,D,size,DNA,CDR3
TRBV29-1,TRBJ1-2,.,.,TGCAGCGTTGTGGCAGCCACCTATGGCTACACCTTC,CSVVAATYGYTF
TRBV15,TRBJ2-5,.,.,TGTGCCACCAGCACTCCTGGGGGGAGAGAGACCCAGTACTTC,CATSTPGGRETQYF
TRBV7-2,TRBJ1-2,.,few,TGTGCCAGCAGAGTTCAGAGGGGGGGTGGCTACACCTTC,CASRVQRGGGYTF
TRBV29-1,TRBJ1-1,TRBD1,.,TGCAGCGTTCGACAGGGGAGGACCACTGAAGCTTTCTTT,CSVRQGRTTEAFF
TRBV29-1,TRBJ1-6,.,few,TGCAGCGTTCGTTTTGCGGGGAAGGATAATTCACCCCTCCACTTT,CSVRFAGKDNSPLHF
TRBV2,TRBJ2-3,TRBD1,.,TGTGCCAGCAGTGAACACAGGGGGAAGAACACAGATACGCAGTATTTT,CASSEHRGKNTDTQYF
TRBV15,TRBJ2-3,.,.,TGTGCCACCAGCAGGCGCGATACGCAGTATTTT,CATSRRDTQYF
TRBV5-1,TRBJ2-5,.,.,TGCGCCAGCAGCTTCTGGGGGGCAGAGACCCAGTACTTC,CASSFWGAETQYF
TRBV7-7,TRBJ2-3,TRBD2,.,TGTGCCAGCAGTCTGGCCAGCGGGGCGAACACAGATACGCAGTATTTT,CASSLASGANTDTQYF
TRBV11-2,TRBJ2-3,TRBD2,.,TGTGCCAGCAGCCGACTAGCAGATTCCTTCACAGATACGCAGTATTTT,CASSRLADSFTDTQYF
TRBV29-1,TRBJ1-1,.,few,TGCAGCGTCAGGGATACCAACACTGAAGCTTTCTTT,CSVRDTNTEAFF
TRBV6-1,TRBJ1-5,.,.,TGTGCCAGCAGTGAAAGTGAGGGTCTGACCCAGCATTTT,CASSESEGLTQHF
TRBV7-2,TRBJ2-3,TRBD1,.,TGTGCCAGCAGCTCAGGACAGGGAGTCGTAACGCAGTATTTT,CASSSGQGVVTQYF
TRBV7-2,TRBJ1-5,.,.,TGTGCCAGCAAACAGGGTTTCGATCAGCCCCAGCATTTT,CASKQGFDQPQHF
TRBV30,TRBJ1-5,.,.,TGTGCCTGGAGTGTAGGCCGGGGCCAAGGTAGCAATCAGCCCCAGCATTTT,CAWSVGRGQGSNQPQHF
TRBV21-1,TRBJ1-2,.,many,TGTGCCAGCCACTGGCAGGGGCCTAACTATGGCTACACCTTC,CASHWQGPNYGYTF
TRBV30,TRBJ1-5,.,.,TGTGCCTGGAGCTTGGGGAAACAGCCCCAGCATTTT,CAWSLGKQPQHF
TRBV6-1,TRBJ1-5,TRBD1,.,TGTGCCAGCAGTCCACAGGGGGCTCAGCCCCAGCATTTT,CASSPQGAQPQHF
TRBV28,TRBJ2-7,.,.,TGTGCCAGCAGTTTATTCGGGGGGCCTTCATCCTACGAGCAGTACTTC,CASSLFGGPSSYEQYF
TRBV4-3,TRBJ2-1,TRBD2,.,TGCGCCAGCAGCCAAAGGGGCGGGGGGGGCAGTGAGCAGTTCTTC,CASSQRGGGGSEQFF
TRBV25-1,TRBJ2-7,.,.,TGTGCCAGTCGGGGGATATCCTACGAGCAGTACTTC,CASRGISYEQYF
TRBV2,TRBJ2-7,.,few,TGTGCCACCTCGGGGCTAGTCTACGAGCAGTACTTC,CATSGLVYEQYF
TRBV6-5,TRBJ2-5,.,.,TGTGCCAGCAGCGGTTGGGGGAGTAAAGAGACCCAGTACTTC,CASSGWGSKETQYF
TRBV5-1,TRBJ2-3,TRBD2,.,TGCGCCAGCAGCTTGGCCGCGGGGGGATTCACAGATACGCAGTATTTT,CASSLAAGGFTDTQYF
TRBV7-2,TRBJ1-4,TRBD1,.,TGTGCCAGCAGCGGATACAGGGGTCCTAATGAAAAACTGTTTTTT,CASSGYRGPNEKLFF
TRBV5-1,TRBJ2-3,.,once,TGCGCCAGCAGCGATCAAAGCGGCGCCACAGATACGCAGTATTTT,CASSDQSGATDTQYF
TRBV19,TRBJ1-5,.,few,TGTGCCAGTAGTATCGGAGGGGATCAGCCCCAGCATTTT,CASSIGGDQPQHF
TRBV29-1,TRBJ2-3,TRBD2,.,TGCAGCGTTGGCGGACTAGCGGTAGCAGATACGCAGTATTTT,CSVGGLAVADTQYF
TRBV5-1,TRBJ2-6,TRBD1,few,TGCGCCAGCAGCGTCGGGACAGGGGTCTCTGGGGCCAACGTCCTGACTTTC,CASSVGTGVSGANVLTF
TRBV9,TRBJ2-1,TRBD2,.,TGTGCCAGCAGCGTAGGGACTAGGGCCTACAATGAGCAGTTCTTC,CASSVGTRAYNEQFF